Listed here are 24 T cell receptor beta chains from one sample, sequenced in a study of early T cells in non-severe SARS-CoV-2 infection. TCRdb reprocessed the 5' RACE reads via MiXCR and lists one record per CDR3 protein. Of about 80,000 distinct CDR3 sequences listed, around 6% were seen once; the top ten hold roughly 8.4%. The specimen sequenced was whole blood. The receptors were gathered from an adult who was a healthcare worker with PCR-confirmed SARS-CoV-2 infection or an uninfected control (not recorded which).

The chain recombines TRBV6-1 with TRBJ1-6; 7 nucleotides match TRBD1. The CDR3 loop spans 15 amino acids. V dropped 5 bases and J dropped 7; count of bases not matched to a gene: 8. Germline V lookup: CDR1 MNHNS, CDR2 SASEGT. The CDR3 is CASSPATTGNSPLHF. In nucleotides, the CDR3 is TGTGCCAGCAGTCCAGCTACGACAGGGAATTCACCCCTCCACTTT.

The rearrangement links TRBV19 to TRBJ2-3; possible D gene TRBD1, 6 bases. In germline, CDR1 is LNHDA, CDR2 SQIVND (reference sequence). Trimming pared 6 bases from V and 0 bases from J, leaving 13 bases between. The CDR3 contains 15 residues. This CDR3 is CASRTTGPSTDTQYF. The CDR3 bases are TGTGCCAGTAGGACGACAGGCCCTAGCACAGATACGCAGTATTTT.

There are a few counts of this clonotype. The rearrangement uses TRBV5-5 and TRBJ1-6; D perhaps matches TRBD1 (5 bases). CDR1 SGHKS and CDR2 YYEKEE come from the germline V gene (reference sequence). V shed 0 bases and J shed 4 bases, with 8 bases lying between them. This CDR3 has 15 residues. This chain's CDR3 is CASSLDRPYNSPLHF. The CDR3 bases are TGTGCCAGCAGCTTGGACAGGCCTTATAATTCACCCCTCCACTTT. Filled out from reference TRBV5-5 and TRBJ1-6, the complete variable domain reads DAGVTQSPTHLIKTRGQQVTLRCSPISGHKSVSWYQQVLGQGPQFIFQYYEKEERGRGNFPDRFSARQFPNYSSELNVNALLLGDSALYLCASSLDRPYNSPLHFGNGTRLTVT.

In this sample, this clonotype turned up many times. The chain couples TRBV20-1 to TRBJ2-5; no clear D. Germline CDR1 and CDR2: DFQATT and SNEGSKA (reference sequence). V was clipped by 7 bases and J by 5 bases, with 11 bases between them. The CDR3 extends over 11 amino acids. CDR3 region: CSGATKETQYF. The DNA for the CDR3 is TGCAGTGGAGCGACCAAGGAGACCCAGTACTTC.

This clonotype came up a few times. The chain uses TRBV28 and TRBJ2-3; D is possibly TRBD1 (6 bases). V was clipped by 2 bases and J by 3 bases, with 15 bases between them. From germline, CDR1 is MDHEN and CDR2 SYDVKM. There are 16 residues in the CDR3. CDR3 DNA: TGTGCCAGCAGTTTAAGAGGTCTAACAGGGACAGATACGCAGTATTTT. As protein: CASSLRGLTGTDTQYF.

The rearrangement joins TRBV28 to TRBJ2-2; possible D gene TRBD2, 5 bases. V lost 3 bases to trimming and J lost 1 base, with 9 bases between them. The CDR3 totals 15 residues. In germline, CDR1 is MDHEN, CDR2 SYDVKM. CDR3 sequence reads: CASSFGLRNTGELFF. CDR3 in DNA: TGTGCCAGCAGTTTTGGACTCAGGAACACCGGGGAGCTGTTTTTT.

This clonotype has a count of ten or more. For the CDR3, the DNA is TGTGCCAGCAGTTTATCGTCAAAAGATACGCAGTATTTT. Its protein is CASSLSSKDTQYF. The rearrangement joins TRBV12-3 or TRBV12-4 to TRBJ2-3; D unresolved. With 2 bases removed from V and 5 bases from J, the gap between germline ends came to 8 bases. The CDR3 is 13 amino acids.

This clonotype came up many times. This chain joins TRBV6-2 or TRBV6-3 and TRBJ2-5, with D maybe TRBD1 (5 bases). Per the germline V gene, CDR1 is MNHEY and CDR2 is SVGEGT. The CDR3 length is 13 residues. The V and J ends lost 2 bases and 4 bases respectively, with 8 bases between them. CDR3 sequence (DNA): TGTGCCAGCAGTTACCGACAGAGAGAGACCCAGTACTTC. Translated: CASSYRQRETQYF.

V gene TRBV10-2 combines with J gene TRBJ2-7; 12 bases line up with TRBD2. Trimming cost V 3 bases and J 9 bases; bases outside gene matches: 6. Germline V CDR1 and CDR2: WSHSY, SAAADI. This CDR3 has 14 amino acids. Here the CDR3 reads CASSDASGGVGQYF. CDR3 DNA: TGCGCCAGCAGTGACGCTAGCGGGGGGGTAGGGCAGTACTTC.

A note on this clonotype: This may arise from a read error, as a much more abundant clone is one base away. The chain has TRBV15 and TRBJ2-2; D gene uncertain. This CDR3 region has 16 residues. The germline gives CDR1 LNHNV, CDR2 YYDKDF (reference sequence). Trimming cost V 3 bases and J 10 bases, with 21 bases left between them. CDR3 loop: CATSSLPGVAGEELFF. Here the CDR3 DNA reads TGTGCCACCAGCAGTCTCCCTGGGGTAGCCGGCGAGGAGCTGTTTTTT.

This clonotype was counted at least ten times. The J gene is TRBJ2-5, the V gene TRBV3-1; no definite D call. This CDR3 has 12 amino acids. Trimming removed 0 bases from V and 7 bases from J, with 6 bases in between. Germline loops: CDR1 LGHDT, CDR2 YNNKEL (reference sequence). In nucleotides, the CDR3 is TGTGCCAGCAGCCAAGATTCGGGGACCCAGTACTTC. Its protein is CASSQDSGTQYF.

This clonotype occurred many times. This chain joins TRBV29-1 and TRBJ1-5; TRBD1 matches at 7 bases. The CDR3 has 16 amino acids. Germline V gives CDR1 SQVTM, CDR2 ANQGSEA. V lost 7 bases to trimming and J lost 2 bases; unmatched junction nucleotides: 14. As DNA, the CDR3 is TGCAGCGCCTTAACCCTGACAGGGCCGCGCAATCAGCCCCAGCATTTT. This gives the protein CSALTLTGPRNQPQHF.

This clonotype was picked up a small number of times. The chain recombines TRBV19 with TRBJ2-1; maybe TRBD2 (6 bases). This CDR3 contains 12 residues. The germline V and J ends were trimmed by 1 base and 15 bases, with 13 bases remaining between them. The germline CDR1 and CDR2 sequences are LNHDA and SQIVND (reference sequence). In nucleotides, the CDR3 is TGTGCCAGTAGTATAGTTGAGACTAGGTTGTTCTTC. Translated: CASSIVETRLFF.

This clonotype was seen repeatedly, ten times or more. The rearrangement joins TRBV6-1 to TRBJ2-7, with TRBD1 as a possible D gene (5 bases). Germline CDR1 reads MNHNS; CDR2 reads SASEGT. CDR3 length: 12 residues. Between the trimmed V and J ends, which lost 7 bases and 3 bases, there was a span of 10 bases. The CDR3 sequence: CASNVRDYEQYF. The CDR3 nucleotides are TGTGCCAGCAACGTCAGGGACTACGAGCAGTACTTC.

With respect to this clonotype: An end of the junction differs from the germline gene, which may be a read error. The chain uses TRBV6-5 and TRBJ2-5; 8 positions agree with TRBD2. This CDR3 has 11 residues. Germline lookup yields CDR1 MNHEY and CDR2 SVGAGI. Here the CDR3 DNA reads TGTGTCAGCAGTGTAGCGGGGAGCCAGTACTTC. Protein: CVSSVAGSQYF.

This clonotype has ten or more counts. V is TRBV20-1 and J is TRBJ2-6; 8 nucleotides align to TRBD1. The junction had 12 bases not matched to a gene; V was cut back by 1 base and J by 4 bases. CDR1 is DFQATT, CDR2 SNEGSKA, per germline (reference sequence). The CDR3 totals 18 residues. The CDR3 DNA reads as TGCAGTGCTAGAGTCGACAGGGGACATCTTCAGGGGGCCAACGTCCTGACTTTC. It is translated as CSARVDRGHLQGANVLTF.

In its sample, this clonotype was seen a few times. The chain is built from TRBV25-1 and TRBJ1-1; D unresolved. V was cut by 5 bases and J by 4 bases, with 14 bases left in between. The CDR3 sequence is 14 residues long. Germline lookup yields CDR1 MGHDK and CDR2 SYGVNS. The CDR3 DNA is TGTGCCAGCAGTAAGGGATCCGGTACCACTGAAGCTTTCTTT. Protein sequence: CASSKGSGTTEAFF. Drawing the rest from reference TRBV25-1 and TRBJ1-1, the complete variable domain is EADIYQTPRYLVIGTGKKITLECSQTMGHDKMYWYQQDPGMELHLIHYSYGVNSTEKGDLSSESTVSRIRTEHFPLTLESARPSHTSQYLCASSKGSGTTEAFFGQGTRLTVV.

The gene calls are TRBV7-2 and TRBJ2-5; a possible D gene is TRBD1 (6 bases). Germline V gene data show CDR1 as SGHTA and CDR2 as FQGNSA. V was shortened by 4 bases and J by 3 bases, with 15 bases between the two germline ends. This CDR3 is 15 amino acids long. CDR3: CASSSDSHREETQYF. In DNA, the CDR3 is TGTGCCAGCAGCTCAGACTCCCACAGGGAAGAGACCCAGTACTTC.

This clonotype has at least ten counts. The chain couples TRBV20-1 to TRBJ1-5, with D possibly being TRBD1 (6 bases). Germline V lookup: CDR1 DFQATT, CDR2 SNEGSKA (reference sequence). This CDR3 spans 14 amino acids. Trimming pared 3 bases from V and 6 bases from J, leaving 15 bases between. CDR3 in amino acids: CSASRDNGAQPQHF. CDR3 nucleotides: TGCAGTGCTAGTCGGGACAACGGGGCTCAGCCCCAGCATTTT.

The sample holds a few counts of this clonotype. The rearrangement links TRBV7-8 to TRBJ1-5, with D unclear. This CDR3 comprises 15 residues. V shed 0 bases and J shed 3 bases, with 9 bases lying between them. Germline V gives CDR1 SGHVS, CDR2 FQNEAQ. This chain's CDR3 is CASSLAASYNQPQHF. The CDR3 DNA reads TGTGCCAGCAGCTTAGCGGCCAGTTACAATCAGCCCCAGCATTTT. Supplemented by reference TRBV7-8 and TRBJ1-5, the full variable domain reads GAGVSQSPRYKVAKRGQDVALRCDPISGHVSLFWYQQALGQGPEFLTYFQNEAQLDKSGLPSDRFFAERPEGSVSTLKIQRTQQEDSAVYLCASSLAASYNQPQHFGDGTRLSIL.

This clonotype was counted many times. The CDR3 DNA reads TGTGCCAGCAGCTTCGGACAGGGAGGGCAGCCCCAGCATTTT. Residues: CASSFGQGGQPQHF. The V gene is TRBV5-6, the J gene TRBJ1-5, with 8 nucleotides matching TRBD1. The CDR3 loop spans 14 amino acids. V trimming: 2 bases; J trimming: 7 bases; junction bases outside the gene matches: 5. Germline V gene sequence: CDR1 SGHDT, CDR2 YYEEEE.

By share of the sample, this clonotype is medium-sized. The chain uses TRBV24-1 and TRBJ2-3; the D gene is possibly TRBD2 (5 bases). Germline-derived CDR1 and CDR2 are KGHDR and SFDVKD. The ends were cut back, 3 bases at V and 0 bases at J, with 15 bases in the middle. This CDR3 contains 17 residues. CDR3 amino acids: CATSDPGLTSSTDTQYF. The DNA of the CDR3 is TGTGCCACCAGTGATCCCGGACTCACGTCTAGCACAGATACGCAGTATTTT.

This clonotype occurred many times. This chain joins TRBV6-6 and TRBJ2-1, with 9 bases that match TRBD2. The CDR3 loop spans 14 amino acids. The germline gives CDR1 MNHNY, CDR2 SVGAGI (reference sequence). The junction had 3 bases not matched to a gene; V was cut back by 3 bases and J by 6 bases. The CDR3 DNA sequence: TGTGCCAGCAGTTATCCGCGGGGGGGCAATGAGCAGTTCTTC. It encodes CASSYPRGGNEQFF.

The chain combines TRBV6-2 or TRBV6-3 with TRBJ1-5; maybe TRBD1 (6 bases). V was shortened by 6 bases and J by 5 bases, with 14 bases between the two germline ends. Germline loops: CDR1 MNHEY, CDR2 SVGEGT. The CDR3 contains 14 residues. CDR3 DNA sequence: TGTGCCAGCAGGCCGACAGGCGGGGATCAGCCCCAGCATTTT. Translation: CASRPTGGDQPQHF.